These T cell receptor beta chains were read from a single sample in a study of cytotoxic CD8 clonotypes in ibrutinib-treated CLL. Method: immunoSEQ multiplex PCR; TCRdb's copy keeps in-frame clones and lacks some. The table shows 200,000 or so clones, with roughly three quarters occurring only once. The source was PBMCs, collected after 12 months of ibrutinib treatment. These receptors came from a human donor with chronic lymphocytic leukemia. Both conserved end residues are part of each CDR3. The order of the fields is J gene, CDR3 length, clone size, V gene, D gene, CDR3 protein, CDR3 DNA. A D gene is named only where the DNA matches it firmly. Rows may omit the clone size; those that give it use once, few, many or a size class.

>TRBJ2-4|14|-|TRBV29-1|TRBD2
CSVVLAGGENIQYF
TGCAGCGTCGTACTAGCGGGAGGGGAAAACATTCAGTACTTC
>TRBJ2-5|15|-|TRBV4-1|TRBD1
CASSQERKTGSTQYF
TGCGCCAGCAGCCAAGAGAGGAAGACAGGGTCGACCCAGTACTTC
>TRBJ2-1|16|-|TRBV7-3|TRBD2
CASSLVIAGPSNEQFF
TGTGCCAGCAGCTTAGTCATAGCGGGGCCGTCCAATGAGCAGTTCTTC
>TRBJ2-5|12|-|TRBV27|-
CASGTYQETQYF
TGTGCCAGCGGAACTTATCAAGAGACCCAGTACTTC
>TRBJ1-1|13|-|TRBV4-1|-
CASSHSGALEAFF
TGCGCCAGCAGCCATTCAGGGGCCCTAGAAGCTTTCTTT
>TRBJ1-3|14|-|TRBV18|TRBD1
CASSPGGQENTIYF
TGTGCCAGCTCACCAGGCGGACAGGAAAACACCATATATTTT
>TRBJ2-7|14|-|TRBV11-1|-
CASSLANRIHEQYF
TGTGCCAGCAGCTTAGCCAACAGGATCCACGAGCAGTACTTC
>TRBJ2-5|14|-|TRBV7-8|-
CASSLGLREETQYF
TGTGCCAGCAGCTTAGGACTTCGAGAAGAGACCCAGTACTTC
>TRBJ2-3|14|-|TRBV27|-
CASSFNPRTDTQYF
TGTGCCAGCAGTTTCAACCCGAGGACAGATACGCAGTATTTT
>TRBJ2-3|14|few|TRBV28|-
CASSLIQGPDTQYF
TGTGCCAGCAGTTTAATCCAGGGCCCAGATACGCAGTATTTT
>TRBJ1-2|16|-|TRBV5-1|-
CASSLDPHRVWDGYTF
TGCGCCAGCAGCTTGGACCCCCACAGGGTATGGGATGGCTACACCTTC
>TRBJ1-5|14|few|TRBV27|-
CASSLSGSNQPQHF
TGTGCCAGCAGTTTGAGCGGGAGCAATCAGCCCCAGCATTTT
>TRBJ2-7|14|-|TRBV19|-
CASSIGPGSNEQYF
TGTGCCAGTAGTATCGGACCGGGGAGTAACGAGCAGTACTTC
>TRBJ2-3|15|-|TRBV6-6|TRBD2
CASSPWRGSTDTQYF
TGTGCCAGCAGTCCCTGGCGGGGGAGCACAGATACGCAGTATTTT
>TRBJ2-5|19|-|TRBV28|-
CASSSKPKGGLHSEGTQYF
TGTGCCAGCAGTTCGAAGCCTAAGGGTGGGCTTCATTCCGAAGGGACCCAGTACTTC
>TRBJ1-1|16|once|TRBV18|-
CASSPSGIPFSTEAFF
TGTGCCAGCTCACCTTCCGGAATTCCGTTTTCTACTGAAGCTTTCTTT
>TRBJ1-5|11|-|TRBV12-5|-
CASGFCQPQHF
TGTGCTAGTGGTTTTTGTCAGCCCCAGCATTTT
>TRBJ2-5|16|-|TRBV14|-
CASSQAPPDGLGTQYF
TGTGCCAGCAGCCAAGCTCCCCCGGACGGACTGGGGACCCAGTACTTC
>TRBJ1-1|12|-|TRBV27|-
CASSRLGTEAFF
TGTGCCAGTTCTCGCCTCGGCACTGAAGCTTTCTTT
>TRBJ2-7|14|-|TRBV6-5|TRBD2
CASSYWGGSYEQYF
TGTGCCAGCAGTTACTGGGGGGGATCCTACGAGCAGTACTTC
>TRBJ2-7|12|once|TRBV2|-
CASSVGDYEQYF
TGTGCCAGCAGTGTGGGGGACTACGAGCAGTACTTC
>TRBJ2-5|16|-|TRBV2|TRBD2
CASSPWVAGGLETQYF
TGTGCCAGCAGTCCGTGGGTAGCGGGAGGTCTAGAGACCCAGTACTTC